This T cell receptor (beta chain) was identified in a study of OX40 agonist ivuxolimab in advanced cancers. On the study more broadly: It was permissible to have had prior anti-PD-1, anti-PD-L1 or anti-CTLA-4 therapy, and around 40% had some. Points from the study as a whole: Normalized T-cell clonal expansion was also low in a subset of nonresponders. Expanded clones tended on average to be more numerous among CD8+ T cells than CD4+.

A word on this clone: Antigen specificity is unknown.

TCRdb's table, derived via immunoSEQ multiplex PCR, lists solely in-frame clones and lacks some. Of 110,000 or so clones listed, around 90% are singletons. This clonotype was obtained from an adult with an advanced solid tumor such as melanoma, head and neck, liver or kidney cancer. The sequencing used CD4+ or CD8+ T cells sorted from blood, collected in a trial of the OX40 agonist ivuxolimab.

Here the CDR3 DNA reads TGTGCCAGCAGCTTGGTCGGGGGGCTAGATAAAAAATCACCCCTCCACTTT. Translated: CASSLVGGLDKKSPLHF. The chain combines TRBV5-5 with TRBJ1-6; tentatively, D is TRBD1 (6 bases). V lost 0 bases and J lost 10, with 20 bases in between. The CDR3 has 17 amino acids. Per germline, CDR1 SGHKS and CDR2 YYEKEE (reference sequence). Full variable domain (rest looked up from reference TRBV5-5 and TRBJ1-6): DAGVTQSPTHLIKTRGQQVTLRCSPISGHKSVSWYQQVLGQGPQFIFQYYEKEERGRGNFPDRFSARQFPNYSSELNVNALLLGDSALYLCASSLVGGLDKKSPLHFGNGTRLTVT.